Detailed here is one T cell receptor beta chain. Its specificity is not known. These data come from a study of identical twins. Study-wide points: Beta clonotypes that were abundant in cord blood contained fewer insertions, a pattern absent from memory repertoires.

V gave up 3 bases and J gave up 1 base; unmatched junction bases: 13. The germline V gene encodes CDR1 SGHRS and CDR2 YFSETQ. The CDR3 contains 19 residues. Template switching added a universal primer binding site, and final cDNA carried unique molecular identifiers. MiXCR, run by TCRdb on the 5' RACE reads, gives a single entry per CDR3 protein. The sample consists of roughly 240,000 distinct CDR3 sequences, about 7% of them appearing once. The same data also contributed to another study, on yellow fever vaccine responses in identical twins.

The source material was memory (CD45RO+) T cells sorted from blood. This chain joins TRBV5-1 and TRBJ2-6, with TRBD1 matching over 7 bases. This TCR came from a young woman in good health. This CDR3 is CASSWNRDRRLSGANVLTF. The CDR3 DNA reads TGCGCCAGCAGCTGGAACCGGGACAGACGACTTTCTGGGGCCAACGTCCTGACTTTC.